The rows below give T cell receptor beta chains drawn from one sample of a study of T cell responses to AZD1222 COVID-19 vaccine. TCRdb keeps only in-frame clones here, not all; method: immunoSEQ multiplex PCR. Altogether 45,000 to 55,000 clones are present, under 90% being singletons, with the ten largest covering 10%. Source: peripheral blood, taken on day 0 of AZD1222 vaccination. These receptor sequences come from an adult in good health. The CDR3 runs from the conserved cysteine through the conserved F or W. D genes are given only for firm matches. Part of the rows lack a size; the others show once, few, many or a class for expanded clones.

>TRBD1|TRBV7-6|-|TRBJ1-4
CASSLGTGVTEKLFF
TGTGCCAGCAGCTTAGGGACAGGGGTCACTGAAAAACTGTTTTTT
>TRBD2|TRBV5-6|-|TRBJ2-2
CASSLGVAGGKSTGELFF
TGTGCCAGCAGCTTGGGCGTTGCGGGGGGTAAATCTACCGGGGAGCTGTTTTTT
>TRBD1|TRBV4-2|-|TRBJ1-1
CASSQANRGNTEAFF
TGTGCCAGCAGCCAAGCTAACAGGGGTAACACTGAAGCTTTCTTT
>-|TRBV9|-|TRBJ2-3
CASSVGPDTQYF
TGTGCCAGCAGCGTAGGGCCAGATACGCAGTATTTT
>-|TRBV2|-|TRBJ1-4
CASSSRGNRKEKLFF
TGTGCCAGCAGTTCTCGGGGCAATAGAAAGGAAAAACTGTTTTTT
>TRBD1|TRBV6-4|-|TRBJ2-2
CASSRQGGTGELFF
TGTGCCAGCAGCCGACAGGGTGGCACCGGGGAGCTGTTTTTT
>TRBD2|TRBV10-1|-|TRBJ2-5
CASSLAGSAETQYF
TGCGCCAGCAGCTTAGCGGGATCAGCGGAGACCCAGTACTTC
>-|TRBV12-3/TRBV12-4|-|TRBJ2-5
CASTHKETQYF
TGTGCCAGCACCCATAAGGAGACCCAGTACTTC
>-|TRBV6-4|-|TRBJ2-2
CASKPGVSNTGELFF
TGTGCCAGCAAGCCAGGGGTCTCGAACACCGGGGAGCTGTTTTTT
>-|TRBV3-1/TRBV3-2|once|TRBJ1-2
CASSQAAGGGGYTF
TGTGCCAGCAGCCAAGCGGCGGGCGGTGGTGGCTACACCTTC
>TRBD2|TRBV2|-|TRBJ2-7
CASSEEGLAGDEQYF
TGTGCCAGCAGTGAAGAGGGTCTAGCGGGGGACGAGCAGTACTTC
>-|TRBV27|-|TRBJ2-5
CASSFRGYQETQYF
TGTGCCAGCAGTTTTAGAGGGTACCAAGAGACCCAGTACTTC
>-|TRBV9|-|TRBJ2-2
CASSSRDMVTGELFF
TGTGCCAGCAGTTCTCGGGACATGGTCACCGGGGAGCTGTTTTTT
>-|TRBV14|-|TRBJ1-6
CASSQFLRSPLHF
TGTGCCAGCAGCCAGTTTTTACGGTCACCCCTCCACTTT
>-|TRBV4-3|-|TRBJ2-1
CASSRGAGDIGYNEQFF
TGCGCCAGCAGCCGGGGAGCAGGGGATATCGGGTACAATGAGCAGTTCTTC
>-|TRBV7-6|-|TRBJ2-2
CASSPTPPSGYSNTGELFF
TGTGCCAGCAGCCCAACCCCACCAAGCGGGTACTCGAACACCGGGGAGCTGTTTTTT
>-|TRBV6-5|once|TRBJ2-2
CASSYPPGGELFF
TGTGCCAGCAGTTACCCACCGGGGGGGGAGCTGTTTTTT
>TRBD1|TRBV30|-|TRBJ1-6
CAWSPLDRENSPLHF
TGTGCCTGGAGTCCTTTGGACAGGGAGAATTCACCCCTCCACTTT
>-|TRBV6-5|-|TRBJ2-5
CASSYGIGESETQYF
TGTGCCAGCAGTTACGGAATCGGGGAATCGGAGACCCAGTACTTC
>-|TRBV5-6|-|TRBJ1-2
CASSSWTTRGYGYTF
TGTGCCAGCAGCTCCTGGACGACGAGGGGCTATGGCTACACCTTC
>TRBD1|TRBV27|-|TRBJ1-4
CASAGTGFEKLFF
TGTGCCAGCGCCGGGACAGGTTTTGAAAAACTGTTTTTT
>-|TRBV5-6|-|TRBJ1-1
CASSSQGNTEAFF
TGTGCCAGCAGCTCCCAGGGGAACACTGAAGCTTTCTTT
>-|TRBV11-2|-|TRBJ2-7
CASSLGGSALQREQYF
TGTGCCAGCAGCTTAGGAGGGTCGGCACTTCAGAGGGAGCAGTACTTC
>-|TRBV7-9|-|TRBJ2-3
CASSPWTASTDTQYF
TGTGCCAGCAGCCCATGGACGGCAAGCACAGATACGCAGTATTTT
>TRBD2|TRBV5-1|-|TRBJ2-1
CASSLAGAGPYNEQFF
TGCGCCAGCAGCTTGGCGGGAGCGGGACCTTACAATGAGCAGTTCTTC
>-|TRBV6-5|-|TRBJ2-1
CASSSHNEQFF
TGTGCCAGCAGTTCCCACAATGAGCAGTTCTTC
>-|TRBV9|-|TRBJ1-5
CASSVGQNQPQHF
TGTGCCAGCAGCGTAGGGCAGAATCAGCCCCAGCATTTT
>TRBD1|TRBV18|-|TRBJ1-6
CASSPGQDSPLHF
TGTGCCAGCTCACCGGGACAGGATTCACCCCTCCACTTT
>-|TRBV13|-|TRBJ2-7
CASSSPDSFEYF
TGTGCCAGCAGCTCGCCGGACAGTTTCGAGTACTTC
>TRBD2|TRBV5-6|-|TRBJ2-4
CASSSGAAGAVRNIQYF
TGTGCCAGCAGCAGCGGGGCAGCGGGGGCGGTCCGTAACATTCAGTACTTC
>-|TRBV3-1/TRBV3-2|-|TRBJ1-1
CASSQVGGLNTEAFF
TGTGCCAGCAGCCAAGTCGGGGGCCTGAACACTGAAGCTTTCTTT
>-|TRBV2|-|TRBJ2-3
CASKALAAPDTQYF
TGTGCCAGCAAAGCCCTAGCAGCCCCAGATACGCAGTATTTT
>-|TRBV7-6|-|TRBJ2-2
CASSHQNTGELFF
TGTGCCAGCAGCCATCAGAACACCGGGGAGCTGTTTTTT
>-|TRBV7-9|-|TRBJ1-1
CASSWTQRATEAFF
TGTGCCAGCAGTTGGACGCAAAGGGCCACTGAAGCTTTCTTT
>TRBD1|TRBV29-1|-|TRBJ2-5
CSARTGGETQYF
TGCAGCGCTCGGACAGGCGGGGAGACCCAGTACTTC
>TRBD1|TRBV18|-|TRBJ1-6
CASSPNRPGQAQTKNSPLHF
TGTGCCAGCTCACCTAACCGTCCGGGACAGGCACAAACAAAGAATTCACCCCTCCACTTT
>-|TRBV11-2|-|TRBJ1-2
CASSLGVKGPYTF
TGTGCCAGCAGCTTAGGAGTAAAAGGCCCCTACACCTTC
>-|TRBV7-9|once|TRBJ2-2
CASSSTLDGNTGELFF
TGTGCCAGCAGCTCGACCTTGGACGGTAACACCGGGGAGCTGTTTTTT
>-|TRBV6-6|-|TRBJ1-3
CASSYLEANSGNTIYF
TGTGCCAGCAGTTACCTGGAGGCGAACTCTGGAAACACCATATATTTT
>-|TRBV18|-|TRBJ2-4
CASSKGRTVDIQYF
TGTGCCAGCTCAAAGGGGAGGACAGTTGACATTCAGTACTTC